This TCR beta chain was captured by sequencing in a study of cytomegalovirus exposure and HLA in healthy donors (dated by TCRdb to the late 2010s). About the investigation overall: In an earlier analysis of approximately 500 of the donors, 250 to 350 Gb of sequence data and 95 million to 130 million unique TCR beta sequences from about 190 million T cells were reported. In the later analysis, no new phenotypic data were used to find candidate immune exposures; instead, reliance was placed on TCR beta sequences and their occurrence across donors. Typing coverage varied by locus: about 629-630 donors for A, B, C, DRB1 and DQB1; about 520 for DQA1; over 600 for DPA1; 400 to 480 for DPB1. HLA typing covered class I and class II loci at four-digit resolution. On average, roughly 240,000 unique TCR beta nucleotide sequences were sequenced per donor among 398 genotyped donors of the cohort, with around 19% of those sequences being non-productive. An early release covering roughly 580 HLA-typed donors comprised about 300 gigabases of sequencing data and 65 million to 100 million unique TCR sequences. Of the 398 genotyped donors, around 81% fell in the genetic ancestry cluster associated with self-reported Caucasian donors. A separate validation cohort of 100 to 150 different subjects was used in addition to the approximately 700-subject first cohort. The aim of the study was to test whether cataloging public T cell receptors could identify signatures of past pathogen exposure. A later analysis re-examined previously published TCR beta repertoires from over 500 donors and added high-resolution HLA genotyping to investigate patterns of TCR occurrence. The study used immunosequencing to profile the T cell repertoires of several hundred subjects and linked those repertoires to cytomegalovirus serostatus. Genome-wide SNP genotypes for about 60% of the roughly 700 donors were used in a later genetic analysis, which treated that subset as a discovery cohort. High-throughput TCR immunosequencing, statistical association of individual TCRs with disease status, and machine learning were combined to predict cytomegalovirus infection status. To decide whether each TCR beta V gene segment behaved as functional or pseudogenic, an earlier analysis of over 500 of the donors relied on high-throughput TCR beta sequencing. Alongside the repertoire data, information on donor age, sex, ethnicity and CMV serostatus was compiled. All discovery cohort repertoires had been generated using a single sequencing platform. Roughly 5 DR-DQ haplotypes were treated as single units for association and clustering because of strong linkage in the cohort. Here is what the overall study found, with its caveats: Because counts were too low, seventeen rarely observed V segments, including chromosome 9 orphons, were left out of the earlier analysis of 500 to 650 of the donors. A further reported finding was that TCR beta sequences accurately predicted the HLA-A and HLA-B alleles for most subjects in the first cohort. A group of highly shared sequence variants was considered likely to be a technical artifact of the sequencing pipeline. Broadly in line with IMGT annotations, most TCR beta V segments showed up in productive rearrangements about 87% or about 30% of the time in an earlier analysis of 587 of the donors. Because HLA typing was unavailable for some donors at each locus, only the typed subset was used in association tests. Because the 87-base-pair reads could not distinguish some IMGT-functional V segments, including TRBV6-2 and TRBV6-3, those segments were excluded. Assigning TCR associations to individual alleles was difficult when HLA alleles, especially DR and DQ, strongly co-occurred. Most TCR sequences were seen in very few donors, while some public TCRs were found in many individuals. Most CMV-associated TCR beta chains appeared to be HLA-restricted in a later analysis, and the HLA associations seemed to be driven largely by CMV exposure. A later analysis reported that several top co-occurrence clusters appeared linked to parvovirus B19, influenza, CMV and Epstein-Barr virus. According to the authors, the approach could potentially be generalized to other disease states and immunological phenotypes. The classifier was reported to diagnose cytomegalovirus status with high specificity and sensitivity in both the original and validation cohorts. In vitro tests confirmed that a few of the cytomegalovirus-associated TCR beta chains recognize cytomegalovirus antigens. According to a later analysis, TCR association rates differed among HLA loci, with DRB1 alleles showing the most associated TCRs and HLA-C alleles showing the fewest. Roughly uniform sequencing depth across donors was assumed in presence/absence analyses, although this assumption may not hold. According to a later genetic analysis, donors in an Asian-associated ancestry cluster had fewer N-insertions in productive TCRs than the roughly 700-donor mean. In the study, some 160 TCR beta chains were listed as associated with cytomegalovirus. In a later analysis, HLA-associated TCR beta chains showed more clonal expansion and lower generation probabilities than non-associated chains that were equally common. V-gene and J-gene trimming of TCR beta chains was associated with a missense DCLRE1C variant in a later genetic analysis, and the association was replicated in an independent cohort. A later analysis associated around 16,000 TCR beta sequences with specific HLA alleles at a false discovery rate of 0.05. For the cohort, immune exposure information was limited to CMV serostatus. This cohort had only TCR beta chains sequenced, and the lack of alpha or paired-chain data limited which features could be detected. Linkage disequilibrium might explain the correlated functional status among segregating V segments, but an unknown experimental factor could not be excluded.

Note on this clone: There is no known antigen for this receptor. The record has no base qualities; no much larger clone is one base away.

The cohort comprised fewer than 700 healthy bone marrow donors. At the time of sampling, all cohort members were nominally healthy, though unrecorded immune exposures were likely present. The donor was CMV seronegative and was included in the group of a few hundred seronegative cohort members. Each donor provided a peripheral blood sample, and peripheral blood mononuclear cells were used for TCR beta sequencing. The Qiagen DNeasy Blood Extraction Kit was used to extract genomic DNA from the blood cell samples. The library was generated by the immunoSEQ multiplex PCR assay. A mixture of 60 forward primers for TCR Vbeta segments and 13 reverse primers for TCR Jbeta segments was used in the multiplex PCR. The CDR3 region of rearranged TCR beta genes was amplified from genomic DNA by a multiplex PCR assay. Amplified TCR beta libraries were sequenced as 87-base-pair reads on the Illumina HiSeq System. On the study's bioinformatics: Across the 666 repertoires, a later analysis counted about 81 million unique TCR beta chains, around 11 million of which were shared by at least two donors. Raw reads were error-corrected and collapsed into unique sequences with a nearest-neighbor algorithm that merged closely related sequences to remove PCR and sequencing errors. Alignment of CDR3 sequences to IMGT reference sequences was used to assign V, D and J gene segments. Each retained sequence needed at least a six-nucleotide match to both a V gene segment and a J gene segment. Rearrangements were called productive when the CDR3 lacked stop codons and stayed in frame with V and J; all others were non-productive. Following IMGT convention, CDR3 was defined as the stretch from the second conserved V-encoded cysteine up to the conserved J-encoded phenylalanine. The earlier analysis of more than 450 of the donors excluded sequences that lacked an unambiguous match to a single V gene segment. In an earlier analysis of 587 of the donors, V segments were called functional above 56.7% productive rearrangements and were called segregating when the between-donor standard deviation exceeded 5%. To diagnose cytomegalovirus status from the catalog of TCR beta chain sequences, a statistical classification framework was built. In a later analysis, V and J genes were assigned by comparing TCR nucleotide sequences against IMGT/GENE-DB human TR gene sequences. The TCRdist pipeline was used in a later analysis to assign CDR3 sequences and most-parsimonious VDJ recombination scenarios. In a later analysis, each TCR beta chain was defined by its CDR3 amino acid sequence together with its V-gene family, and reads lacking a unique V-gene family were excluded. In a later analysis, 450 to 600 highly shared, low-generation-probability nucleotide sequences were removed to address suspected cross-contamination and a sequencing artifact. A later analysis calculated a clonal expansion index for each public chain from normalized within-repertoire ranks of inferred template counts. In a later analysis, generation probabilities were computed using a VDJ recombination model fitted to out-of-frame rearrangements, and the results were checked against IGoR. In a later analysis, hypergeometric tests were used to score TCR-TCR, TCR-HLA and TCR-CMV co-occurrence, with a repertoire-size bias correction applied to TCR pairs. A later analysis estimated false discovery rates by permuting HLA or CMV assignments 20 times. In a later analysis, co-occurring TCRs were grouped using DBSCAN, with TCRdist sequence similarity added in when clustering inside HLA-allele-positive subsets. Repertoires with fewer than 30,000 or more than 120,000 public chains, plus five repertoires with anomalous nucleotide sharing, were excluded from co-occurrence clustering. TCRdb re-hosts the immuneACCESS table, in-frame sequences only. Its copies lack some clones; in the studies checked, an unresolved V gene accounts for under half of them, and the cause for the rest is not known. D and trimming come from the DNA, and the V and J calls and clone size come from that table. Present in this sample are 150,000 to 200,000 clones, 65% to 80% of which were seen just once. Clones ranked in the top ten supply about 3.4% of the sample.

The germline V gene specifies MDHEN as CDR1 and SYDVKM as CDR2. V is pruned by 6 bases and J by 12 bases, leaving 9 bases of the junction without a gene match. The CDR3 goes from the cysteine to the phenylalanine over 13 residues. Only the CDR3 DNA is retained, 39 bases long and in frame from the first base. Sequenced sample: PBMCs. The clonotype comes from a male donor in good health and CMV-seronegative. The sequence is built from TRBV28 and TRBJ2-7; TRBD2 matches 12 bases in the middle. The sequence in DNA is TGTGCCAGCAGGCTACTAGCGGGGGGCAGGTGGTACTTC. This yields the protein CASRLLAGGRWYF.